This T cell receptor (beta chain) is from a study of cytomegalovirus exposure and HLA in healthy donors. V was clipped by 4 bases and J by 9 bases; unmatched bases: 4. Germline CDR1 is MNHEY and CDR2 is SVGAGI. The CDR3 contains 13 residues. The PCR made use of 60 Vbeta and 13 Jbeta primers. Authors' data handling: It was a later analysis that counted 75 million to 90 million unique TCR beta chains, of which some 10 million were shared. Measured with immunoSEQ multiplex PCR; TCRdb has only the in-frame clones, and not every one. The V and J calls and clone size were taken over from that table, and D and trimming were inferred from the DNA. In total, the table holds 150,000 to 250,000 clones. In the case of this clone: Its cognate antigen is unknown.

Study-level findings and limits: It was only CMV serostatus that was available as immune exposure information. The study assumed roughly uniform donor sequencing depth for presence/absence analyses. Productive status was seen about 87% or about 30% of the time for most TCR beta V segments in an earlier analysis.

The chain is built from TRBV6-5 and TRBJ2-1; 9 bases match TRBD2. Specimen: PBMCs. The receptor's source is a boy younger than 18 in good health and CMV-seronegative. DNA of the CDR3: TGTGCCAGCAGTTTTGGGACTAGCTTTGAGCAGTTCTTC. It specifies CASSFGTSFEQFF.